This is a list of T cell receptor beta chains from one sample in a study of tumor and adjacent non-tumor tissue in lung cancer. TCRdb processed the multiplex PCR reads anew with MiXCR; each CDR3 protein has one entry. The sample consists of 70,000 to 90,000 distinct CDR3 sequences, 65% to 85% of them appearing once. The sequencing sample was made of distant non-tumor lung tissue. These receptors originate from a man between 60 and 75 years old with non-small cell lung cancer. CDR3s include the opening cysteine and the closing phenylalanine or tryptophan. A D gene is named only where the DNA matches it firmly. The size field is filled for only some rows; it gives once, few, many or a size class.

J gene: TRBJ2-3
D gene: TRBD2
V gene: TRBV20-1
clone size: -
CDR3 DNA: TGCAGTGCCAGAATAGCGGGGTCCTCAGATACGCAGTATTTT
CDR3 protein: CSARIAGSSDTQYF

J gene: TRBJ1-1
D gene: -
V gene: TRBV11-2
clone size: -
CDR3 DNA: TGTGCCAGCACCTTCAGAGGGAGAGGGACTGAAGCTTTCTTT
CDR3 protein: CASTFRGRGTEAFF

J gene: TRBJ2-7
D gene: TRBD2
V gene: TRBV29-1
clone size: many
CDR3 DNA: TGCAGCGTAGTCCTTCTATATAGCGGGATAGGGTCCTACGAGCAGTACTTC
CDR3 protein: CSVVLLYSGIGSYEQYF

J gene: TRBJ2-5
D gene: -
V gene: TRBV29-1
clone size: -
CDR3 DNA: TGCAACGTCGCCGCCTTTGTTAAGACCCAGTACTTC
CDR3 protein: CNVAAFVKTQYF

J gene: TRBJ1-3
D gene: TRBD1
V gene: TRBV5-8
clone size: -
CDR3 DNA: TGTGTCAGCAACTTGGACCCACAGGGGGGTGGAAACACCATATATTTT
CDR3 protein: CVSNLDPQGGGNTIYF

J gene: TRBJ2-3
D gene: -
V gene: TRBV20-1
clone size: -
CDR3 DNA: TGCGGTGCTCGAGCGGAAGGGCCGGGTTTT
CDR3 protein: CGARAEGPGF

J gene: TRBJ2-7
D gene: TRBD1
V gene: TRBV28
clone size: -
CDR3 DNA: TGTGCCAGCAGTTTAGGCAGACAGGGGGGGGAGTACTTC
CDR3 protein: CASSLGRQGGEYF

J gene: TRBJ2-1
D gene: -
V gene: TRBV12-3/TRBV12-4
clone size: -
CDR3 DNA: TGTGCCAGTAGTTTAGTACAGATAAACTATGAGCAGTTCTTC
CDR3 protein: CASSLVQINYEQFF

J gene: TRBJ2-4
D gene: -
V gene: TRBV6-1
clone size: -
CDR3 DNA: TGTGCCAGCAGTGTGGGTCCCCAAAACATTCAGTACTTT
CDR3 protein: CASSVGPQNIQYF

J gene: TRBJ1-5
D gene: -
V gene: TRBV6-5
clone size: -
CDR3 DNA: TGTGCCGGCAGTTACCTACAGGGAAGCAATGAGCCCCAACATTTT
CDR3 protein: CAGSYLQGSNEPQHF

J gene: TRBJ1-1
D gene: -
V gene: TRBV20-1
clone size: -
CDR3 DNA: TGCAGTGCTAGATCACGTCAGAGGACTCACCCTTTCTTT
CDR3 protein: CSARSRQRTHPFF

J gene: TRBJ2-1
D gene: TRBD2
V gene: TRBV11-3
clone size: -
CDR3 DNA: TGTGCCAGCAGCTTGAGCGGGAGTATCAATGAGCAGTTGTTC
CDR3 protein: CASSLSGSINEQLF

J gene: TRBJ1-4
D gene: -
V gene: TRBV11-2
clone size: -
CDR3 DNA: TGTGTCAGCAGCTTAGTCCAGCAGCGTAGTTCTAATGAAAAACTGTTTTTT
CDR3 protein: CVSSLVQQRSSNEKLFF

J gene: TRBJ2-1
D gene: TRBD2
V gene: TRBV24-1
clone size: -
CDR3 DNA: TGTGCCACCAGTGATTTGACTAGCGGGAGTCAGGTGAATGAGCAGTTATTC
CDR3 protein: CATSDLTSGSQVNEQLF

J gene: TRBJ2-1
D gene: TRBD2
V gene: TRBV20-1
clone size: -
CDR3 DNA: TGCGGTACTAGAGTCAATAGCGGGACGGATGAGCAGTTCTTC
CDR3 protein: CGTRVNSGTDEQFF

J gene: TRBJ1-2
D gene: -
V gene: TRBV29-1
clone size: -
CDR3 DNA: TGCAGCGTTGAAGCCATGGCCTGGGTTCAGGGTGACTACACCTTC
CDR3 protein: CSVEAMAWVQGDYTF

J gene: TRBJ2-2
D gene: -
V gene: TRBV11-3
clone size: -
CDR3 DNA: TGTGCCAGCAGCTTAGGTACCATTACGAGCACCGGGGAACTGTTTTTT
CDR3 protein: CASSLGTITSTGELFF

J gene: TRBJ1-1
D gene: -
V gene: TRBV11-2
clone size: -
CDR3 DNA: TGTGCCAGCAGTTTAATTGGGAGGGGCACTGGAGCTTTCTTT
CDR3 protein: CASSLIGRGTGAFF

J gene: TRBJ2-3
D gene: -
V gene: TRBV12-3/TRBV12-4
clone size: -
CDR3 DNA: TGTGCCAGCACCCCCGTTATCAAAGATATGCAGTATTTT
CDR3 protein: CASTPVIKDMQYF

J gene: TRBJ1-1
D gene: TRBD1
V gene: TRBV2
clone size: few
CDR3 DNA: TGTGCCCGCAAGGAACAGGGGGACACTGAAGCTTTCTTT
CDR3 protein: CARKEQGDTEAFF

J gene: TRBJ1-2
D gene: -
V gene: TRBV6-6
clone size: many
CDR3 DNA: TGTGCCATTCAAGGGGTGAGGGTGCGGCATGGCTACACCTTC
CDR3 protein: CAIQGVRVRHGYTF

J gene: TRBJ2-5
D gene: -
V gene: TRBV11-3
clone size: -
CDR3 DNA: TGTGCCAGTCAACCGGTCACGGAAATTGGGGTCCAGTACTTC
CDR3 protein: CASQPVTEIGVQYF

J gene: TRBJ1-6
D gene: -
V gene: TRBV11-3
clone size: -
CDR3 DNA: TGTGCCAGCAGCACTACAACAGGGAATTCACCCCTCCACTTT
CDR3 protein: CASSTTTGNSPLHF

J gene: TRBJ1-2
D gene: TRBD1
V gene: TRBV10-2
clone size: -
CDR3 DNA: TGTGCCAGCAGTGTTGACAGGGGTAGTGTCTACACCTTC
CDR3 protein: CASSVDRGSVYTF

J gene: TRBJ2-2
D gene: TRBD2
V gene: TRBV20-1
clone size: -
CDR3 DNA: TGCAATGCTAGGCGGACTAGCGGGGGATACACCGGGGAGCTGTTTTTT
CDR3 protein: CNARRTSGGYTGELFF

J gene: TRBJ2-1
D gene: -
V gene: TRBV20-1
clone size: -
CDR3 DNA: TGCATTGCTAGCCCCCGGCGGGTAGACAGTGAGCAGTTCTTC
CDR3 protein: CIASPRRVDSEQFF

J gene: TRBJ1-6
D gene: -
V gene: TRBV10-2
clone size: -
CDR3 DNA: TGCGACAGCAGCCGGGACGCCGCTAATTCACCCCTCCACTTT
CDR3 protein: CDSSRDAANSPLHF

J gene: TRBJ1-5
D gene: TRBD1
V gene: TRBV20-1
clone size: many
CDR3 DNA: TGCAGTGCTAGAGCTAGGACAGGCCATAGCAATCAGCCCCAGCATTTT
CDR3 protein: CSARARTGHSNQPQHF

J gene: TRBJ2-4
D gene: -
V gene: TRBV24-1
clone size: -
CDR3 DNA: TGTGCCTCCAGTGAATTAATGGGAGTCAAAAACATTCAGTACTTC
CDR3 protein: CASSELMGVKNIQYF

J gene: TRBJ2-7
D gene: TRBD2
V gene: TRBV28
clone size: -
CDR3 DNA: TGTGCCAGCAGTTCCCTTAGCGGGGGTTCCCACGAGCAGTACTTC
CDR3 protein: CASSSLSGGSHEQYF

J gene: TRBJ2-3
D gene: -
V gene: TRBV4-3
clone size: -
CDR3 DNA: TGCGCCATCAGTCAAGAGGCTGCAGGGCTGCGCACAGATACGCAGTATTTT
CDR3 protein: CAISQEAAGLRTDTQYF

J gene: TRBJ1-1
D gene: -
V gene: TRBV11-3
clone size: medium-sized
CDR3 DNA: TGTGCCAGCAACACACAGGGACGAAACACTGAAGCTTTCTTT
CDR3 protein: CASNTQGRNTEAFF

J gene: TRBJ2-1
D gene: -
V gene: TRBV29-1
clone size: -
CDR3 DNA: TGCAGCGTTGAAGAGAGGGCCCGGTCGGGGCTGCTCTTC
CDR3 protein: CSVEERARSGLLF

J gene: TRBJ2-1
D gene: -
V gene: TRBV11-1
clone size: few
CDR3 DNA: TGTGCCAGCAGCTTATATGCTGAGCAGTTCTTC
CDR3 protein: CASSLYAEQFF

J gene: TRBJ1-2
D gene: -
V gene: TRBV6-5
clone size: -
CDR3 DNA: TGTGCCAGCAGGCCCAACCTGGACATCCATGGCTACACCTTC
CDR3 protein: CASRPNLDIHGYTF

J gene: TRBJ2-5
D gene: -
V gene: TRBV5-1
clone size: -
CDR3 DNA: TGCGCCAGCAGCTTGAGACAACCGTTAGGCCACTACTTC
CDR3 protein: CASSLRQPLGHYF

J gene: TRBJ1-1
D gene: -
V gene: TRBV20-1
clone size: -
CDR3 DNA: TGCAGTGCCGTTGTACCCGCATCTGGGGAAGCTTTCTTT
CDR3 protein: CSAVVPASGEAFF

J gene: TRBJ2-6
D gene: -
V gene: TRBV20-1
clone size: many
CDR3 DNA: TGCAGTGCTAGAGTAGGGATGGCCGGGGCCAACGTCCTGACTTTC
CDR3 protein: CSARVGMAGANVLTF

J gene: TRBJ2-1
D gene: -
V gene: TRBV11-2
clone size: -
CDR3 DNA: TGTGCCAGCAGCTACCAGGTTAGCTACTACAATGAGCAGTTCTTC
CDR3 protein: CASSYQVSYYNEQFF

J gene: TRBJ2-2
D gene: -
V gene: TRBV5-4
clone size: -
CDR3 DNA: TGTGTCAGCAGCTTGAGTGGCCTAGCGAGGGAGCTGTTGTTT
CDR3 protein: CVSSLSGLARELLF

J gene: TRBJ2-5
D gene: TRBD1
V gene: TRBV11-2
clone size: -
CDR3 DNA: TGTGCAAGCAGTTCTACAGGGGAAGAGATCCATTACTTC
CDR3 protein: CASSSTGEEIHYF

J gene: TRBJ2-6
D gene: -
V gene: TRBV11-2
clone size: -
CDR3 DNA: TGTGCGAGCTGTCCTATCTCTGGGTCCAACGTCCTGACTTTC
CDR3 protein: CASCPISGSNVLTF

J gene: TRBJ2-1
D gene: -
V gene: TRBV20-1
clone size: medium-sized
CDR3 DNA: TGCAGTGCTAGAGGGCCAGCGGGCAATGAGCAGTTCTTC
CDR3 protein: CSARGPAGNEQFF

J gene: TRBJ2-3
D gene: -
V gene: TRBV12-3/TRBV12-4
clone size: -
CDR3 DNA: TGTGTCAGCGGTTTAAGAACTGGTCGAGAACTCACAGATACGCAGTATTTT
CDR3 protein: CVSGLRTGRELTDTQYF

J gene: TRBJ2-4
D gene: -
V gene: TRBV20-1
clone size: -
CDR3 DNA: TGCAGTGCTGACATGACTATCGGCAGAAACATTCAGTACTTC
CDR3 protein: CSADMTIGRNIQYF

J gene: TRBJ2-3
D gene: TRBD1
V gene: TRBV11-3
clone size: -
CDR3 DNA: TGTGCCAACAGCCCCACAGGGGGATCAGGTACGCAGTATTTT
CDR3 protein: CANSPTGGSGTQYF

J gene: TRBJ2-1
D gene: TRBD2
V gene: TRBV20-1
clone size: -
CDR3 DNA: TGCAGTGCTAACCCGACTAGCGGGAGGGCTAAAGAACAGTTCTTC
CDR3 protein: CSANPTSGRAKEQFF

J gene: TRBJ2-1
D gene: TRBD2
V gene: TRBV5-1
clone size: once
CDR3 DNA: TGCGCCAGCAGCTTGGCTGCCCCGGGCGGGAGGAACTACAATGAGGAGTTCTTT
CDR3 protein: CASSLAAPGGRNYNEEFF

J gene: TRBJ2-2
D gene: -
V gene: TRBV4-1
clone size: -
CDR3 DNA: TGCGCCAGCAGCCATTTATCCTGGGAACTGTTTTTT
CDR3 protein: CASSHLSWELFF

J gene: TRBJ2-3
D gene: -
V gene: TRBV5-1
clone size: -
CDR3 DNA: TGCGCCAGCAGCCAAGGACGCAGCACCGCAGATACGCAGTATTTT
CDR3 protein: CASSQGRSTADTQYF

J gene: TRBJ2-1
D gene: TRBD1
V gene: TRBV11-1
clone size: once
CDR3 DNA: TGTGCCATCGGCTTAGCTTGGGGCAGGGGGCTTAGTCGAAGCTCCTACTATGAGCAGTTCTTC
CDR3 protein: CAIGLAWGRGLSRSSYYEQFF

J gene: TRBJ2-7
D gene: -
V gene: TRBV6-1
clone size: -
CDR3 DNA: TGTGCCAGCAGTGGAACCTCTCGAGGACCAATCTACTATCAGTACTTC
CDR3 protein: CASSGTSRGPIYYQYF

J gene: TRBJ2-5
D gene: -
V gene: TRBV11-2
clone size: -
CDR3 DNA: TGTGCCAGCAGCTTCACAATGGGTGGGCCAAAGGATACCCAGTACTTC
CDR3 protein: CASSFTMGGPKDTQYF

J gene: TRBJ1-3
D gene: -
V gene: TRBV7-8
clone size: -
CDR3 DNA: TGTACCAGCAGCTTAGCTTCGATGATCGGAAACACCATATATTTT
CDR3 protein: CTSSLASMIGNTIYF

J gene: TRBJ2-1
D gene: -
V gene: TRBV6-2/TRBV6-3
clone size: -
CDR3 DNA: TGTGTCAGCAGTTACCCGAGAATGTATCTGGACTCGCAATACAATGAGCAGTTCTTC
CDR3 protein: CVSSYPRMYLDSQYNEQFF

J gene: TRBJ2-7
D gene: -
V gene: TRBV20-1
clone size: -
CDR3 DNA: TGCAGTGCTACAGGGCCCGAGCAGTACTTC
CDR3 protein: CSATGPEQYF